The rows below give T cell receptor beta chains drawn from one sample of a study of T cell repertoires in cytomegalovirus infection. These receptors lack a known antigen. TCRdb itself ran the reads through MiXCR, one entry per CDR3 protein. The table records approximately 990,000 distinct CDR3 sequences, about 33% of them present only once. Sequenced material: cultured CD8+ T cells from PBMCs, taken from culture after CMV antigen stimulation. The receptors originated from a human donor in good health (CMV status not recorded). Some clones in this sample may be carry-over from other donors' samples. Each CDR3 is given with its conserved first and last residue. The D gene is left open where the match is weak. Size values are once, few and many counts, or a class for expanded clones, and some rows have none.

NA TRBJ1-2 TRBV9 NA TGTGCCAGCAGCGCAGGAGGGTCGGACTATGGCTACACCTTC CASSAGGSDYGYTF
few TRBJ2-1 TRBV29-1 TRBD2 TGCAGCGTTGAAGGCCGTAGCGGGGGGACCTACAATGAGCAGTTCTTC CSVEGRSGGTYNEQFF
many TRBJ2-5 TRBV12-3/TRBV12-4 NA TGTGCCAGCAGCTGGGGGGAGACCCAGTACTTC CASSWGETQYF
many TRBJ2-7 TRBV7-6 TRBD1 TGTGCCAGCAGCTCCCGACAGGGGGACTCCTACGAGCAGTACTTC CASSSRQGDSYEQYF
few TRBJ2-2 TRBV12-5 TRBD2 TGTGCTAGTGGTTTCACCCTCGCAGGGCTAGCGGGGGGGCCAGATGGTTTGTACGGGGAGCTGTTTTTT CASGFTLAGLAGGPDGLYGELFF
NA TRBJ1-1 TRBV19 NA TGTGCCAGTAGATGGGGGGGATCGGACACTGAAGCTTTCTTT CASRWGGSDTEAFF
NA TRBJ1-2 TRBV15 NA TGTGCCACCAGCAGGGGGGGCAGCTATGGCTACACCTTC CATSRGGSYGYTF
NA TRBJ2-7 TRBV7-1 TRBD1 TGTGCCAGCAGCCAACGGGACAGGGGTGTCGACGAGCAGTACTTC CASSQRDRGVDEQYF
few TRBJ2-5 TRBV4-1 TRBD2 TGCGCCAGCAGCCAAGGGCTTCAGCGGGGGGCCCAAGAGACCCAGTACTTC CASSQGLQRGAQETQYF
many TRBJ2-2 TRBV7-2 TRBD2 TGTGCCAGCAGCTATCGGGGGGGCCCGGGAACCGGGGAGCTGTTTTTT CASSYRGGPGTGELFF
many TRBJ1-2 TRBV7-2 NA TGTGCCAGCAGCCCGGGGAGAGCCCAAGGGGGTTTCTTATTGCATGGCTACACCTTC CASSPGRAQGGFLLHGYTF
few TRBJ2-1 TRBV7-8 NA TGTGCCAGCACCAAATGGGGCAATGAGCAGTTCTTC CASTKWGNEQFF
NA TRBJ1-4 TRBV20-1 NA TGCAGTGCTAGAGCCGATACAGGCAGCGGTGAAAAACTGTTTTTT CSARADTGSGEKLFF
NA TRBJ1-5 TRBV27 NA TGTGCCAGCAGTTTGTCAGGGAGGGATCAGCCCCAGCATTTT CASSLSGRDQPQHF
NA TRBJ1-5 TRBV10-3 NA TGTGCCATCAGTGACGGCATGGGGAGCAATCAGCCCCAGCATTTT CAISDGMGSNQPQHF
NA TRBJ1-2 TRBV4-3 NA TGCGCCAGCAGCCCCGGGCGGGAGGGCGGCTACACCTTC CASSPGREGGYTF
many TRBJ2-3 TRBV7-2 NA TGTGCCAGCAGCCTCGACCTACCCTCGGGAAATACGCAGTATTTT CASSLDLPSGNTQYF
NA TRBJ2-3 TRBV27 NA TGTGCCAGCAGTTTATACTCCCCCGGGACCCAAGTAGATACGCAGTATTTT CASSLYSPGTQVDTQYF
NA TRBJ1-1 TRBV6-1 NA TGTGCCAGCAGGGCCGGACGGGGATCGCCCACTGAAGCTTTCTTT CASRAGRGSPTEAFF
NA TRBJ2-3 TRBV3-1 TRBD2 TGTGCCAGCAACCCCGGGACTACCTTGATGGCGCAGTATTTT CASNPGTTLMAQYF
NA TRBJ2-1 TRBV24-1 NA TGTGCCACCAGTGAGGATCCCTACGGGTCCTACAATGAGCAGTTCTTC CATSEDPYGSYNEQFF
NA TRBJ2-1 TRBV7-9 NA TGTGCCAGCAGCTCTTCCTCACAGGGCCACTACAATGAGCAGTTCTTC CASSSSSQGHYNEQFF
few TRBJ2-2 TRBV6-1 NA TGTGCCAGCATTGCATTCTCCGGGGAGCTGTTTTTT CASIAFSGELFF